These 18 T cell receptor beta chains share one sample of origin, sequenced in a study of blood T cell repertoires in COVID-19. The data were produced by immunoSEQ multiplex PCR, yet TCRdb's version contains in-frame clones alone and is incomplete. The table records 150,000 to 200,000 clones, nearly 80% of them present only once. The sample consisted of peripheral blood. The receptors come from a woman in her 70s with acute or convalescent COVID-19.

The chain is built from TRBV29-1 and TRBJ1-1; TRBD1 aligns across 7 bases. The CDR3 is 12 residues long. CDR1 and CDR2 (germline): SQVTM, ANQGSEA. V lost 7 bases, J lost 3 bases, and 5 bases stayed unmatched. The CDR3 DNA is TGCAGCGCTCTACAGGGGCACACTGAAGCTTTCTTT. It codes for CSALQGHTEAFF.

This clone was observed a few times. The chain uses TRBV5-8 and TRBJ1-5, with D hard to call. The CDR3 has 13 amino acids. Germline V gene sequence: CDR1 SGHTS, CDR2 YDEGEE. The V and J ends lost 0 bases and 4 bases respectively, with 5 bases between them. Written as DNA, the CDR3 is TGTGCCAGCAGCTTGGGGCTTAATCAGCCCCAGCATTTT. Its translation: CASSLGLNQPQHF.

The CDR3 region is CASSPSSAFTDTQYF. In DNA, the CDR3 is TGTGCCAGCAGCCCATCTAGCGCCTTCACAGATACGCAGTATTTT. J is TRBJ2-3 and V is TRBV11-2, with TRBD2 as a possible D gene (6 bases). Germline V gene sequence: CDR1 SGHAT, CDR2 FQNNGV. V was pared by 5 bases and J by 2 bases, with 14 bases between. The CDR3 totals 15 residues.

This sequence joins TRBV19 and TRBJ2-5; TRBD2 agrees at 7 bases. The germline V gene encodes CDR1 LNHDA and CDR2 SQIVND (reference sequence). The trim removed 4 bases at V and 5 bases at J, leaving 4 bases unmatched. CDR3 length equals 13 residues. In DNA, the CDR3 is TGTGCCAGTAGTACCGGGACTACCGAGACCCAGTACTTC. Amino acids: CASSTGTTETQYF.

The chain employs TRBV4-2 and TRBJ2-7, with D possibly being TRBD1 (6 bases). The CDR3 consists of 16 residues. Germline values: CDR1 LGHNA, CDR2 YNFKEQ. The V end lost 1 base, the J end lost 6 bases, and 19 bases lay between the germline ends. CDR3 DNA: TGTGCCAGCAGCCAAGTTTCCGGGACACATTTCGTCGAGCAGTACTTC. Encoded protein: CASSQVSGTHFVEQYF.

This sequence joins TRBV4-1 and TRBJ2-1, with D maybe TRBD2 (6 bases). The V gene's germline CDR1 is MGHRA and CDR2 YSYEKL. Trimming pared 2 bases from V and 0 bases from J, leaving 14 bases between. CDR3 length: 17 amino acids. In DNA form, the CDR3 reads TGCGCCAGCAGCCAAAGTACCGGGAGCGCCTCCTACAATGAGCAGTTCTTC. Translated, it gives CASSQSTGSASYNEQFF.

The CDR3 region has the DNA TGCAGCGTTGACTCGACTGACTATGGCTACACCTTC. Translating it yields CSVDSTDYGYTF. The rearrangement uses TRBV29-1 and TRBJ1-2; D ambiguous. CDR1 is SQVTM and CDR2 is ANQGSEA in the germline V gene. Trimming cost V 3 bases and J 3 bases, with 8 bases left between them. The CDR3 is 12 residues long.

The chain carries TRBV2 and TRBJ2-7; maybe TRBD1 (6 bases). This CDR3 has 17 amino acids. With 6 bases removed from V and 6 bases from J, the gap between germline ends came to 27 bases. From germline, CDR1 is SNHLY and CDR2 FYNNEI. The CDR3 here is CASSETGTPLMVSEQYF. CDR3 DNA sequence: TGTGCCAGCAGCGAAACCGGGACACCTCTAATGGTCTCCGAGCAGTACTTC.

This chain links TRBV4-1 with TRBJ2-5, with 7 bases identical to TRBD2. Germline CDR1 is MGHRA and CDR2 is YSYEKL. The CDR3 contains 16 residues. The trim removed 3 bases at V and 1 base at J, leaving 8 bases unmatched. CDR3 bases: TGCGCCAGCAGCCACGGGGCACTAGCGCCCCAAGAGACCCAGTACTTC. This gives the protein CASSHGALAPQETQYF.

This CDR3 is CAWSQQGGVTQYF. The CDR3 nucleotides read TGTGCCTGGAGTCAACAGGGAGGGGTGACCCAGTACTTC. The chain links TRBV30 to TRBJ2-5; a weak D match, TRBD2 (7 bases). V was clipped by 2 bases and J by 7 bases, with 14 bases between them. This CDR3 spans 13 amino acids. The V gene's germline CDR1 is GTSNPN and CDR2 SVGIG (reference sequence).

The CDR3 DNA reads as TGTGCCAGCAGCTTACGTCTAGGCGGGAGGGCGGGTGAGCAGTACTTC. Protein: CASSLRLGGRAGEQYF. This chain links TRBV5-4 with TRBJ2-7; the match to TRBD2 covers 9 bases. The CDR3 extends over 16 amino acids. V lost 2 bases, J lost 7 bases, and 13 bases stayed unmatched. Germline loops: CDR1 SGHNT, CDR2 YYREEE (reference sequence).

The rearrangement links TRBV3-1 (or the pseudogene TRBV3-2) to TRBJ2-3, with 8 bases aligning to TRBD2. The CDR3 totals 15 residues. The V and J ends lost 4 bases and 1 base, in that order; junction bases with no gene match: 4. From germline, CDR1 is LGHDT and CDR2 YNNKEL (reference sequence). The CDR3 coding sequence is TGTGCCAGCAGCCTATCGACTAGCGGCACAGATACGCAGTATTTT. This encodes CASSLSTSGTDTQYF.

V gene TRBV19 combines with J gene TRBJ1-5; the D is unclear. This CDR3 is built from 15 residues. Per germline, CDR1 LNHDA and CDR2 SQIVND (reference sequence). V lost 2 bases and J 0 bases, leaving 8 bases between the germline ends. The CDR3: CASSITANSNQPQHF. CDR3 sequence (DNA): TGTGCCAGTAGTATAACAGCAAATAGCAATCAGCCCCAGCATTTT.

The sample holds one count of this clone. The chain links TRBV7-2 to TRBJ2-7, with 8 bases matching TRBD1. This CDR3 region has 14 residues. Unmatched junction bases numbered 4, after V lost 4 bases and J lost 2 bases. Germline V gene sequence: CDR1 SGHTA, CDR2 FQGNSA. CDR3 coding DNA: TGTGCCAGCAGCTCTACAGGGGGTCCCTACGAGCAGTACTTC. Its protein is CASSSTGGPYEQYF.

The chain recombines TRBV7-9 with TRBJ2-2; 8 bases match TRBD1. The CDR3 extends over 15 amino acids. Germline V gives CDR1 SEHNR, CDR2 FQNEAQ (reference sequence). With 5 bases clipped from V and 3 bases from J, the junction kept 5 bases outside the gene matches. In DNA, the CDR3 is TGTGCCAGCAGCGACAGGGGAGCCTACACCGGGGAGCTGTTTTTT. It codes for CASSDRGAYTGELFF.

This chain joins TRBV19 and TRBJ2-1, with TRBD2 identical over 8 bases. There are 15 residues in the CDR3. Germline loops: CDR1 LNHDA, CDR2 SQIVND (reference sequence). J lost 8 bases, V lost 6 bases, and 12 bases had no gene match. The DNA for the CDR3 is TGTGCCAGTAGCGTAGCGGGACGTTTTCGGGATGAGCAGTTCTTC. Translating gives CASSVAGRFRDEQFF.

The chain joins TRBV5-5 to TRBJ2-3; 12 nucleotides align to TRBD2. This CDR3 comprises 17 residues. Trimming removed 4 bases from V and 4 bases from J; junction bases left unmatched: 10. Germline assignment: CDR1 SGHKS and CDR2 YYEKEE (reference sequence). The CDR3 loop reads CASSPDRLAGAADTQYF. Written as DNA, the CDR3 is TGTGCCAGCAGCCCAGACCGACTAGCGGGAGCGGCAGATACGCAGTATTTT.

This clone was seen a handful of times. This chain uses TRBV19 with TRBJ2-2; TRBD2 matches at 15 bases. The trim removed 7 bases at V and 8 bases at J, leaving 14 bases unmatched. Germline V lookup: CDR1 LNHDA, CDR2 SQIVND (reference sequence). This CDR3 is 18 amino acids long. This chain's CDR3 is CASMDWTSGRGSWGELFF. The CDR3 nucleotides read TGTGCCAGTATGGATTGGACTAGCGGGAGGGGGTCTTGGGGGGAGCTGTTTTTT.